The 17 T cell receptor beta chains presented below share a single source sample, sequenced in a study of OX40 agonist ivuxolimab in advanced cancers. Libraries were constructed by the immunoSEQ multiplex PCR assay. Imported from immuneACCESS, the table was reduced by TCRdb to in-frame sequences with V and J called. These copies leave out some clones; in studies compared against another copy, an unresolved V gene accounts for under half, and the cause of the remainder is not known. The sample table shows tens of thousands of clones, and around 82% are seen once. 2% to 2.5% of the sample is taken by the ten largest. The specimen was CD4+ or CD8+ T cells sorted from blood, collected in a trial of the OX40 agonist ivuxolimab. Source of these receptors: an adult with an advanced solid tumor such as melanoma, head and neck, liver or kidney cancer.

The chain joins TRBV18 to TRBJ2-7; D ambiguous. Trimming shortened V by 3 bases and J by 5 bases, and 8 bases separated the two germline ends. Looked up from germline, CDR1 is KGHSH and CDR2 is LQKENI. The CDR3 has 12 amino acids. CDR3 nucleotide sequence: TGTGCCAGCTCACCCAGAGACGACGAGCAGTACTTC. Translated: CASSPRDDEQYF.

This sequence joins TRBV4-2 and TRBJ1-1, with D uncertain. Trimming stripped 0 bases from V and 4 bases from J, with 6 bases between. This CDR3 is built from 13 residues. Germline CDR1 is LGHNA and CDR2 is YNFKEQ. In nucleotides, the CDR3 is TGTGCCAGCAGCCAAGACCGGGGCACTGAAGCTTTCTTT. This codes for CASSQDRGTEAFF.

This chain uses TRBV5-1 with TRBJ2-1; 7 bases match TRBD1. The germline gives CDR1 SGHRS, CDR2 YFSETQ. The V segment lost 7 bases and the J segment 0 bases; nucleotides outside the gene matches: 4. The CDR3 spans 14 residues. CDR3 protein: CASGRDSSYNEQFF. CDR3 sequence (DNA): TGCGCCAGCGGAAGGGACAGCTCCTACAATGAGCAGTTCTTC. Combining the CDR3 with reference TRBV5-1 and TRBJ2-1 gives the whole variable domain KAGVTQTPRYLIKTRGQQVTLSCSPISGHRSVSWYQQTPGQGLQFLFEYFSETQRNKGNFPGRFSGRQFSNSRSEMNVSTLELGDSALYLCASGRDSSYNEQFFGPGTRLTVL.

The gene calls are TRBV29-1 and TRBJ2-7, with D unresolved. The CDR3 has 12 amino acids. Germline V gene sequence: CDR1 SQVTM, CDR2 ANQGSEA. The V and J ends lost 4 bases and 5 bases respectively, with 12 bases between them. This CDR3 is CSVVGSVHEQYF. DNA of the CDR3: TGCAGCGTTGTAGGGTCTGTACACGAGCAGTACTTC.

The CDR3: CASSTSGGIDTQYF. DNA of the CDR3: TGCGCCAGCAGCACTAGCGGGGGAATAGATACGCAGTATTTT. The V gene is TRBV5-1, the J gene TRBJ2-3; 11 bases match TRBD2. Germline V gene data show CDR1 as SGHRS and CDR2 as YFSETQ. The V segment lost 4 bases and the J segment 5 bases; nucleotides outside the gene matches: 3. The CDR3 totals 14 residues. Drawing the rest from reference TRBV5-1 and TRBJ2-3, the complete variable domain is KAGVTQTPRYLIKTRGQQVTLSCSPISGHRSVSWYQQTPGQGLQFLFEYFSETQRNKGNFPGRFSGRQFSNSRSEMNVSTLELGDSALYLCASSTSGGIDTQYFGPGTRLTVL.

This clone was picked up one time. V usage is TRBV4-2 and J usage is TRBJ2-5, with 11 bases matching TRBD2. J gave up 5 bases and V 2 bases, and 10 bases lay outside the gene matches. The length of the CDR3 is 17 residues. CDR1 is LGHNA, CDR2 YNFKEQ, per germline. CDR3 nucleotide sequence: TGTGCCAGCAGCCAACAGGAACTAGCGGGAGTCCGGGAGACCCAGTACTTC. Its translation: CASSQQELAGVRETQYF.

The V call is TRBV7-8, the J call TRBJ2-5; possible D gene TRBD1, 5 bases. Between the trimmed V and J ends, which lost 1 base and 4 bases, there was a span of 13 bases. Germline V CDR1 and CDR2: SGHVS, FQNEAQ. The CDR3 runs to 15 residues. This chain's CDR3 is CASSLGTHPIETQYF. The CDR3 bases are TGTGCCAGCAGCTTAGGGACACACCCAATAGAGACCCAGTACTTC. Supplemented by reference TRBV7-8 and TRBJ2-5, the full variable domain reads GAGVSQSPRYKVAKRGQDVALRCDPISGHVSLFWYQQALGQGPEFLTYFQNEAQLDKSGLPSDRFFAERPEGSVSTLKIQRTQQEDSAVYLCASSLGTHPIETQYFGPGTRLLVL.

The chain carries TRBV28 and TRBJ2-2; 7 positions agree with TRBD2. Germline V lookup: CDR1 MDHEN, CDR2 SYDVKM. Trimming at V came to 5 bases and at J to 0 bases, leaving 6 bases not matched to a gene. This CDR3 comprises 16 residues. CDR3 nucleotides: TGTGCCAGCAGTCATGCGGGAGCCACGAACACCGGGGAGCTGTTTTTT. This translates into CASSHAGATNTGELFF. The full variable domain, in which reference TRBV28 and TRBJ2-2 provide the parts outside the CDR3, is DVKVTQSSRYLVKRTGEKVFLECVQDMDHENMFWYRQDPGLGLRLIYFSYDVKMKEKGDIPEGYSVSREKKERFSLILESASTNQTSMYLCASSHAGATNTGELFFGEGSRLTVL.

The CDR3 protein is CASSQGYNEQFF. In nucleotides, the CDR3 is TGTGCCAGCAGCCAGGGATACAATGAGCAGTTCTTC. The rearrangement uses TRBV25-1 and TRBJ2-1; tentatively, D is TRBD1 (5 bases). The CDR3 loop spans 12 amino acids. V dropped 6 bases and J dropped 4 bases, with 7 bases sitting between them. Germline CDR1 is MGHDK and CDR2 is SYGVNS. Filled out from reference TRBV25-1 and TRBJ2-1, the complete variable domain reads EADIYQTPRYLVIGTGKKITLECSQTMGHDKMYWYQQDPGMELHLIHYSYGVNSTEKGDLSSESTVSRIRTEHFPLTLESARPSHTSQYLCASSQGYNEQFFGPGTRLTVL.

This chain links TRBV4-1 with TRBJ2-3; 11 bases line up with TRBD2. CDR1 and CDR2 (germline): MGHRA, YSYEKL. This CDR3 spans 15 amino acids. With V trimmed by 3 bases and J by 4 bases, 3 bases remained unmatched. The CDR3 sequence is CASSQVAGGSDTQYF. CDR3 nucleotide sequence: TGCGCCAGCAGCCAGGTAGCGGGAGGGTCAGATACGCAGTATTTT.

V is TRBV9 and J is TRBJ2-5; TRBD2 matches at 8 bases. Germline V lookup: CDR1 SGDLS, CDR2 YYNGEE. Germline trimming cut 2 bases from V and 1 base from J; bases unmatched to any gene: 1. The CDR3 has 14 residues. CDR3 DNA sequence: TGTGCCAGCAGCGTTAGCGGGGTCCAAGAGACCCAGTACTTC. As protein: CASSVSGVQETQYF. Full variable domain (outside the CDR3, taken from reference TRBV9 and TRBJ2-5): DSGVTQTPKHLITATGQRVTLRCSPRSGDLSVYWYQQSLDQGLQFLIQYYNGEERAKGNILERFSAQQFPDLHSELNLSSLELGDSALYFCASSVSGVQETQYFGPGTRLLVL.

The chain carries TRBV15 and TRBJ2-5; no reliable D call. This CDR3 spans 13 amino acids. Germline V gene sequence: CDR1 LNHNV, CDR2 YYDKDF (reference sequence). The V gene lost 1 base and the J gene lost 3 bases, with 6 bases spanning the gap. As DNA, the CDR3 is TGTGCCACCAGCAGAGTTGGAGAAGAGACCCAGTACTTC. Its translation: CATSRVGEETQYF.

This rearrangement joins TRBV2 to TRBJ2-7; 8 nucleotides agree with TRBD2. Germline V gives CDR1 SNHLY, CDR2 FYNNEI. This CDR3 comprises 13 residues. V lost 6 bases and J lost 5; bases outside the gene matches: 6. CDR3 in amino acids: CASSRGGRDEQYF. The CDR3 DNA reads TGTGCCAGCAGCCGGGGGGGCCGAGACGAGCAGTACTTC.

The chain carries TRBV7-9 and TRBJ2-2, with TRBD2 matching 9 bases. The J segment lost 4 bases and the V segment lost 8 bases, leaving 11 bases of the junction unmatched. The germline gives CDR1 SEHNR, CDR2 FQNEAQ (reference sequence). The CDR3 runs 16 residues. Here the CDR3 DNA reads TGTGCCAGCCGTAGGGTCGGCGGGAGGGCCACCGGGGAGCTGTTTTTT. It specifies CASRRVGGRATGELFF.

The J gene is TRBJ2-3, the V gene TRBV7-9; 7 bases match TRBD2. Trimming removed 6 bases from V and 7 bases from J; junction bases left unmatched: 7. CDR1 is SEHNR, CDR2 FQNEAQ, per germline (reference sequence). The CDR3 extends over 13 amino acids. The CDR3 region is CASRDPLANTQYF. For the CDR3, the DNA is TGTGCCAGCAGAGACCCACTAGCGAATACGCAGTATTTT. The full variable domain, completed using reference TRBV7-9 and TRBJ2-3, is DTGVSQNPRHKITKRGQNVTFRCDPISEHNRLYWYRQTLGQGPEFLTYFQNEAQLEKSRLLSDRFSAERPKGSFSTLEIQRTEQGDSAMYLCASRDPLANTQYFGPGTRLTVL.

The chain uses TRBV6-1 and TRBJ1-5; D unresolved. Between the trimmed V and J ends, which lost 3 bases and 6 bases, there was a span of 15 bases. The CDR3 sequence is 15 residues long. Germline-derived CDR1 and CDR2 are MNHNS and SASEGT. As DNA, the CDR3 is TGTGCCAGCAGTGATCCCTACGAGGGTAGTCAGCCCCAGCATTTT. This translates into CASSDPYEGSQPQHF.

The genes are TRBV10-3 and TRBJ1-3; D is unclear. Trimming stripped 2 bases from V and 8 bases from J, with 10 bases between. Germline V CDR1 and CDR2: ENHRY, SYGVKD. The CDR3 spans 13 residues. CDR3: CAISERAADTIYF. CDR3 bases: TGTGCCATCAGTGAGAGGGCCGCGGACACCATATATTTT.